The source of this T cell receptor (beta chain) is a study of control samples from healthy donors and cancer patients. The repertoire was sequenced with immunoSEQ multiplex PCR; TCRdb's copy has only in-frame clones and lacks some. The table shows fewer than 95,000 clones, with about 89% occurring only once. The CDR3 covers 12 residues. The V end was cut by 6 bases, the J end by 7 bases, with 9 bases between. Source material: blood. The V and J genes are TRBV12-3 or TRBV12-4 and TRBJ2-2; D unresolved. The sequence derives from a man under 40 in good health. CDR3 DNA sequence: TGTGCCAGCAGCTATTCGCACGGGGAGCTGTTTTTT. Encoded protein: CASSYSHGELFF.